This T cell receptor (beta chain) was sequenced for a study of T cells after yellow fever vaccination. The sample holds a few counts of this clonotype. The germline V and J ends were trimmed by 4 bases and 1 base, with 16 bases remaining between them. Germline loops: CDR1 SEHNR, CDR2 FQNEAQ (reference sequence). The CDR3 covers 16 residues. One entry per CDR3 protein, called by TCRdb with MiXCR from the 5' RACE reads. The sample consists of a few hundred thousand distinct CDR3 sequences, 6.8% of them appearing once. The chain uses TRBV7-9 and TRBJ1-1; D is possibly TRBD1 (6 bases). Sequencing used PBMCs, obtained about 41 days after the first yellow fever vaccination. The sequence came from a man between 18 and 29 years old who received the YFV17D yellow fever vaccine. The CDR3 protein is CASSYQGLPENTEAFF. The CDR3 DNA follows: TGTGCCAGCAGCTATCAGGGGCTACCTGAGAACACTGAAGCTTTCTTT.